The 28 T cell receptor beta chains in this list originate from one sample, sequenced in a study of blood T cells in healthy people across ages. For the second PCR, which ran for roughly 6 to 12 cycles, a sample-barcoded 5' primer and a J-beta primer mix were used. TCRdb re-derived calls from the 5' RACE reads in MiXCR, one entry per CDR3 protein. The profile shows 1.5 million to 2 million distinct CDR3 sequences, less than 50% of them singletons. What was sequenced was blood. The receptors stem from a woman aged 40 to 55 in good health.

The V and J genes are TRBV28 and TRBJ2-7; 9 positions agree with TRBD1. The CDR3 consists of 14 residues. Trimming cost V 5 bases and J 3 bases; bases outside gene matches: 5. CDR1 and CDR2 (germline): MDHEN, SYDVKM. CDR3 protein: CASSTYRGLYEQYF. CDR3 coding DNA: TGTGCCAGCAGTACATACAGGGGGCTCTACGAGCAGTACTTC.

The chain is built from TRBV25-1 and TRBJ2-5; D not resolved. The CDR3 consists of 13 residues. Per the germline V gene, CDR1 is MGHDK and CDR2 is SYGVNS. V was clipped by 1 base and J by 7 bases, with 10 bases between them. The CDR3, as DNA: TGTGCCAGCAGTGAATTCAGTGAAGGGACCCAGTACTTC. This codes for CASSEFSEGTQYF.

This clonotype was counted a few times. The J gene is TRBJ1-6, the V gene TRBV20-1; TRBD1 might be the D (5 bases). The CDR3 length is 14 residues. Germline V gene sequence: CDR1 DFQATT, CDR2 SNEGSKA (reference sequence). V gave up 6 bases and J gave up 8 bases, with 17 bases separating them. CDR3 residues: CSAPDSRLDSPLHF. The DNA of the CDR3 is TGCAGTGCCCCAGACAGCCGCTTAGATTCACCCCTCCACTTT.

This chain uses TRBV2 with TRBJ2-3; the D is unclear. The CDR3 totals 15 residues. The V and J ends lost 6 bases and 0 bases respectively, with 13 bases between them. CDR1 SNHLY and CDR2 FYNNEI come from the germline V gene. Written as DNA, the CDR3 is TGTGCCAGCAGAAAAGGCGGCCTGAGCACAGATACGCAGTATTTT. The encoded protein is CASRKGGLSTDTQYF. The whole variable domain, filled in from reference TRBV2 and TRBJ2-3, reads EPEVTQTPSHQVTQMGQEVILRCVPISNHLYFYWYRQILGQKVEFLVSFYNNEISEKSEIFDDQFSVERPDGSNFTLKIRSTKLEDSAMYFCASRKGGLSTDTQYFGPGTRLTVL.

This clonotype was seen at least ten times. This sequence joins TRBV7-2 and TRBJ2-6; D remains ambiguous. The CDR3 totals 15 residues. Germline loops: CDR1 SGHTA, CDR2 FQGNSA. The V and J ends lost 3 bases and 0 bases respectively, with 6 bases between them. This CDR3 reads CASSFDLSGANVLTF. In DNA form, the CDR3 reads TGTGCCAGCAGCTTTGATCTCTCTGGGGCCAACGTCCTGACTTTC.

The chain recombines TRBV21-1 with TRBJ1-5. TRBV21-1 is termed a pseudogene. This CDR3 has 17 residues. The CDR3 region is CASSKVGGYYSNQPQHF. The CDR3 bases are TGTGCCAGCAGCAAAGTCGGAGGTTATTATAGCAATCAGCCCCAGCATTTT.

The chain joins TRBV29-1 to TRBJ1-2; 8 bases line up with TRBD1. The CDR3 extends over 13 amino acids. CDR1 is SQVTM and CDR2 is ANQGSEA in the germline V gene. The V and J ends lost 3 bases and 7 bases, in that order; junction bases with no gene match: 7. The CDR3 nucleotides are TGCAGCGTTGAGGGGGGGACAGGACGTGGCTACACCTTC. This sequence encodes CSVEGGTGRGYTF.

The V gene is TRBV25-1, the J gene TRBJ1-2; no clear D gene. V was shortened by 3 bases and J by 6 bases, with 5 bases between the two germline ends. Germline CDR1 is MGHDK and CDR2 is SYGVNS. The CDR3 totals 11 residues. The CDR3 sequence is CASSETNGYTF. The DNA for the CDR3 is TGTGCCAGCAGTGAGACTAATGGCTACACCTTC.

This clonotype was detected only a few times. V usage is TRBV2 and J usage is TRBJ2-3; TRBD2 matches at 10 bases. V shed 4 bases and J 0 bases; nucleotides not matched to a gene: 4. CDR3 length: 16 residues. The germline V gene has CDR1 SNHLY and CDR2 FYNNEI. The CDR3 here is CASSVWTSGSTDTQYF. In DNA, the CDR3 is TGTGCCAGCAGTGTCTGGACTAGCGGAAGCACAGATACGCAGTATTTT.

In regard to this clonotype: One end of the junction varies from germline; a read error may be responsible. The genes are TRBV29-1 and TRBJ2-5; 9 nucleotides align to TRBD1. The CDR3 has 15 residues. Per the germline V gene, CDR1 is SQVTM and CDR2 is ANQGSEA. CDR3 nucleotides: TGCAACGTTGGGCGGACAGGGGATATCCAAGAGACCCAGTACTTC. Its translation is CNVGRTGDIQETQYF.

A note on this clonotype: One end of the junction does not line up with germline, which may come from a read error. The chain carries TRBV11-1 and TRBJ2-1; TRBD2 aligns across 10 bases. The germline CDR1 and CDR2 sequences are SGHAT and FQDESV (reference sequence). CDR3 length equals 21 residues. DNA for the CDR3: TGTGCCAGCAGCTTACCCTTACTTGGAGCGGGGGGGACTAGCTCCTACAATGAGCGGTTCTTC. Protein: CASSLPLLGAGGTSSYNERFF.

This clonotype has only a few counts. The V and J genes are TRBV9 and TRBJ2-3, with 11 bases lining up with TRBD1. The CDR3 is 17 residues long. CDR1 is SGDLS and CDR2 is YYNGEE in the germline V gene. V lost 2 bases and J lost 4; bases outside the gene matches: 9. The CDR3 DNA sequence: TGTGCCAGCAGCGTCCTCCGACCGGGACAGGGGGCAGATACGCAGTATTTT. Protein sequence: CASSVLRPGQGADTQYF.

The chain employs TRBV4-2 and TRBJ1-6; D is possibly TRBD1 (6 bases). CDR3 length: 15 amino acids. Germline V CDR1 and CDR2: LGHNA, YNFKEQ. The V gene lost 4 bases and the J gene lost 5 bases, with 12 bases spanning the gap. Here the CDR3 DNA reads TGTGCCAGCAGCCGGGACGGGGACAATAATTCACCCCTCCACTTT. It is translated as CASSRDGDNNSPLHF.

V gene TRBV13 combines with J gene TRBJ2-5; 7 nucleotides agree with TRBD1. The J segment lost 0 bases and the V segment lost 3 bases, leaving 4 bases of the junction unmatched. This CDR3 has 15 residues. Germline assignment: CDR1 PRHDT and CDR2 FYEKMQ (reference sequence). The CDR3 is CASSLEGGYQETQYF. DNA for the CDR3: TGTGCCAGCAGCTTGGAAGGGGGCTACCAAGAGACCCAGTACTTC.

There are a few counts of this clonotype. A read error may account for a junction end that differs from germline. CDR3 region: CASSLGRTSQETQYF. CDR3 sequence (DNA): TGTGCTAGCAGCTTAGGACGGACTTCACAAGAGACCCAGTACTTC. This sequence joins TRBV7-7 and TRBJ2-5; D is perhaps TRBD2 (5 bases). Looked up from germline, CDR1 is SSHAT and CDR2 is FNYEAQ (reference sequence). The CDR3 has 15 residues.

The chain has TRBV29-1 and TRBJ1-2; D perhaps matches TRBD1 (5 bases). Trimming removed 3 bases from V and 6 bases from J, with 14 bases in between. Per the germline V gene, CDR1 is SQVTM and CDR2 is ANQGSEA. This CDR3 has 13 residues. CDR3 nucleotides: TGCAGCGTTGACTTGGCCAGGGTTAATGGCTACACCTTC. Protein: CSVDLARVNGYTF.

The V and J genes are TRBV6-5 and TRBJ2-7; D is perhaps TRBD2 (6 bases). CDR3 length: 16 residues. Germline CDR1 and CDR2: MNHEY and SVGAGI. Trimming removed 5 bases at V and 3 bases at J, with 20 bases between. This CDR3 reads CASSPSVQNSFYEQYF. The CDR3 DNA reads as TGTGCCAGCAGTCCTAGCGTCCAAAACTCATTCTACGAGCAGTACTTC.

J is TRBJ2-3 and V is TRBV7-3, with 7 bases fitting TRBD2. Per germline, CDR1 SGHTA and CDR2 FQGTGA. V gave up 1 base and J gave up 5 bases; unmatched junction bases: 6. This CDR3 comprises 15 residues. The CDR3 sequence is CASSLSSLAGDTQYF. The CDR3 nucleotides are TGTGCCAGCAGCTTAAGCTCGTTAGCGGGAGATACGCAGTATTTT.

This clonotype was picked up one time. The chain joins TRBV20-1 to TRBJ2-3; D is ambiguous. CDR3 length: 12 amino acids. The V gene's germline CDR1 is DFQATT and CDR2 SNEGSKA (reference sequence). V gave up 5 bases and J gave up 6 bases, with 12 bases separating them. The CDR3 DNA reads TGCAGTGCTCTGACGTTAGGGGATACGCAGTATTTT. It yields the protein CSALTLGDTQYF.

This sequence joins TRBV6-1 and TRBJ2-3, with a tentative D call TRBD2 (7 bases). CDR3 size: 14 residues. The V end lost 7 bases, the J end lost 5 bases, and 16 bases lay between the germline ends. Germline V CDR1 and CDR2: MNHNS, SASEGT. CDR3 sequence: CASIRGAARDTQYF. Here the CDR3 DNA reads TGTGCCAGCATTCGGGGGGCGGCGAGAGATACGCAGTATTTT.

This chain joins TRBV4-2 and TRBJ2-3; D ambiguous. CDR1 LGHNA and CDR2 YNFKEQ come from the germline V gene. The germline V and J ends were trimmed by 1 base and 2 bases, with 7 bases remaining between them. The CDR3 consists of 14 residues. CDR3 DNA sequence: TGTGCCAGCAGCCAAGCGGCGACCACAGATACGCAGTATTTT. Translating it yields CASSQAATTDTQYF.

A remark on this clonotype: A much larger clone lies a single base off, so this may be a read error. The chain employs TRBV5-1 and TRBJ2-3; 7 bases fit TRBD1. Germline V CDR1 and CDR2: SGHRS, YFSETQ. The CDR3 is 15 residues long. The CDR3 sequence: CASGLGQLLTDTQYF. CDR3 in DNA: TGCGCCAGCGGCTTGGGACAGCTTCTCACAGATACGCAGTATTTT.

This clonotype was seen a few times. The V gene is TRBV7-2, the J gene TRBJ1-2; D not certain. Looked up from germline, CDR1 is SGHTA and CDR2 is FQGNSA. With 2 bases removed from V and 2 bases from J, the gap between germline ends came to 15 bases. The CDR3 totals 16 residues. CDR3 amino acids: CASSLTMIAPNYGYTF. DNA for the CDR3: TGTGCCAGCAGCTTAACCATGATTGCCCCCAACTATGGCTACACCTTC.

The V call is TRBV19, the J call TRBJ2-4; TRBD1 might be the D (5 bases). Between the trimmed V and J ends, which lost 4 bases and 3 bases, there was a span of 10 bases. The CDR3 spans 14 residues. The V gene's germline CDR1 is LNHDA and CDR2 SQIVND (reference sequence). The CDR3: CASSTVDNKNIQYF. DNA for the CDR3: TGTGCCAGTAGTACCGTGGACAACAAAAACATTCAGTACTTC.

Only a few counts were recorded for this clonotype. V and J are TRBV4-1 and TRBJ2-7; D might be TRBD1 (5 bases). The germline V and J ends were trimmed by 0 bases and 3 bases, with 12 bases remaining between them. Germline CDR1 reads MGHRA; CDR2 reads YSYEKL. The CDR3 has 15 amino acids. Here the CDR3 DNA reads TGCGCCAGCAGCCAAGATCAGGTCAGGGTCTACGAGCAGTACTTC. Protein: CASSQDQVRVYEQYF.

This chain links TRBV25-1 with TRBJ2-4; possible D gene TRBD1, 5 bases. V lost 0 bases and J 7 bases, leaving 16 bases between the germline ends. Per germline, CDR1 MGHDK and CDR2 SYGVNS. CDR3 length: 16 residues. The CDR3 loop is CASSEYYGRRGNIQYF. For the CDR3, the DNA is TGTGCCAGCAGTGAATATTATGGCCGAAGGGGCAACATTCAGTACTTC.

The chain couples TRBV4-3 to TRBJ2-1, with 13 bases that match TRBD2. Gene TRBJ2-7 matches the end of the DNA better, so the J call may be wrong. Germline assignment: CDR1 LGHNA and CDR2 YSLEER. The CDR3 runs to 20 residues. The CDR3, as DNA: TGCGCCAGCAGCCAAGACGAAGGACTAGCGGGGGTAGACTCCTACAATGAGCAGTACTTC. Protein sequence: CASSQDEGLAGVDSYNEQYF.

This chain connects TRBV9 to TRBJ2-4; D remains ambiguous. The germline gives CDR1 SGDLS, CDR2 YYNGEE. The CDR3 is made up of 16 amino acids. With 0 bases removed from V and 3 bases from J, the gap between germline ends came to 13 bases. The CDR3, as DNA: TGTGCCAGCAGCGTAGATGGGCGATTGGGCAAAAACATTCAGTACTTC. It is translated as CASSVDGRLGKNIQYF.